Listed below are T cell receptor beta chains from one sample, sequenced in a study of OX40 agonist ivuxolimab in advanced cancers. Sequenced by immunoSEQ multiplex PCR; TCRdb stores in-frame clones only, minus some. Of 130,000 or so clones listed, roughly 91% are singletons. Specimen: CD4+ or CD8+ T cells sorted from blood, collected in a trial of the OX40 agonist ivuxolimab. These receptors originate from an adult with an advanced solid tumor such as melanoma, head and neck, liver or kidney cancer. Each CDR3 is given with its conserved first and last residue. A D gene is named only where the DNA matches it firmly.

>TRBD2|TRBV28|TRBJ2-3
TGTGCCGGCGGGACTAGCGGCACAGATACGCAGTATTTT
CAGGTSGTDTQYF
>.|TRBV6-5|TRBJ2-2
TGTGCTGCTGGGGGGCCGGTAGGCGCCGGGGAGCTGTTTTTT
CAAGGPVGAGELFF
>TRBD1|TRBV15|TRBJ2-1
TGTGCCACCAGCAGGGGGACAGATAGCTCCTACAATGAGCAGTTCTTC
CATSRGTDSSYNEQFF
>TRBD2|TRBV7-2|TRBJ2-7
TGTGCCAGCAGCCTACTAGCGGCCACTTACGAGCAGTACTTC
CASSLLAATYEQYF
>.|TRBV19|TRBJ1-2
TGTGCCAGTAGTATCGCCACTACTAACTATGGCTACACCTTC
CASSIATTNYGYTF
>.|TRBV5-1|TRBJ2-3
TGCGCCAGCAGCTCTGAGGGGGGCACAGATACGCAGTATTTT
CASSSEGGTDTQYF
>.|TRBV7-2|TRBJ1-2
TGTGCCAGCAGCCCCTCGACCCAGGGACTCTATGGCTACACCTTC
CASSPSTQGLYGYTF
>.|TRBV5-8|TRBJ1-1
TGTGCCAGCAGCTTGAGGTTGCTGAACACTGAAGCTTTCTTT
CASSLRLLNTEAFF
>TRBD1|TRBV4-1|TRBJ2-7
TGCGCCAGCAGCCAAGATCGACAGGGCTCCTACGAGCAGTACTTC
CASSQDRQGSYEQYF
>.|TRBV18|TRBJ2-3
TGTGCCAGCTCACCACCGATACGCACAGATACGCAGTATTTT
CASSPPIRTDTQYF
>.|TRBV19|TRBJ1-2
TGTGCCAGTAGTACAACAGGGACTAACTATGGCTACACCTTC
CASSTTGTNYGYTF